This TCR beta chain originates from a study of cytomegalovirus exposure and HLA in healthy donors. With regard to this clone: The antigen remains undetermined.

Assay used: immunoSEQ multiplex PCR; TCRdb lists only in-frame clones, some missing. The profile covers 150,000 to 200,000 clones, with around 85% appearing a single time and 16% taken by the ten largest. The donors formed part of the 120-subject validation cohort, distinct from the roughly 630-subject first cohort. Study-level findings and limits: There were over 150 TCR beta chains listed as cytomegalovirus-associated. For cytomegalovirus status, the classifier reportedly gave diagnoses with high specificity and sensitivity.

The sample comprised PBMCs. The TCR was taken from a man in his late teens or twenties in good health and CMV-seropositive.

CDR3 in amino acids: CASSQISGPTTDTQYF. The CDR3 DNA is TGTGCCAGCAGTCAGATTAGCGGGCCCACGACAGATACGCAGTATTTT. J is TRBJ2-3 and V is TRBV28, with 7 bases aligning to TRBD2. Trimming cost V 5 bases and J 3 bases; bases outside gene matches: 11. This CDR3 has 16 amino acids. Per the germline V gene, CDR1 is MDHEN and CDR2 is SYDVKM.